This T cell receptor beta chain appears in the sequencing data of a study of blood T cell repertoires in COVID-19. Original processing methods: Estimates of nucleated cell counts were drawn from the amplification of reference gene primers. Profiled with immunoSEQ multiplex PCR; TCRdb holds only in-frame clones, not every one. The DNA gave D and trimming, while V, J and clone size come from that table. The sample carries fewer than 350,000 clones, around 90% recorded once. CDR3 length: 15 amino acids. The V and J ends lost 5 bases and 7 bases, in that order; junction bases with no gene match: 8. Germline-derived CDR1 and CDR2 are SEHNR and FQNEAQ (reference sequence).

This TCR derives from a woman aged 40 to 50 with acute COVID-19. The rearrangement links TRBV7-9 to TRBJ1-2; 12 bases align to TRBD1. The sample consisted of PBMCs or T cells enriched from blood (not recorded which). The CDR3 spells CASSLTGTGGFGYTF. CDR3 coding DNA: TGTGCCAGCAGCCTAACCGGGACAGGGGGCTTTGGCTACACCTTC.